The subject of this entry is one T cell receptor beta chain. The data originate from a study of blood T cell repertoires in COVID-19. The wider study: PBMCs, B-cell-depleted T cells, or T cells provided the cDNA or gDNA that made up the material.

TCRdb's copy holds only in-frame clones and misses some; the assay was immunoSEQ multiplex PCR. Of 250,000 to 300,000 clones in the sample, more than 80% were seen once. The source material was PBMCs or T cells enriched from blood (not recorded which). This TCR was recovered from a woman aged 25 to 39 who had recovered from COVID-19.

CDR3 loop: CASSQGKRQGGEQYF. CDR3 bases: TGTGCCAGCAGCCAAGGAAAGAGACAGGGAGGCGAGCAGTACTTC. The chain has TRBV3-1 (or the pseudogene TRBV3-2) and TRBJ2-7; perhaps TRBD1 as D (7 bases). The V end lost 1 base, the J end lost 6 bases, and 16 bases lay between the germline ends. The CDR3 contains 15 residues. The germline V gene encodes CDR1 LGHDT and CDR2 YNNKEL (reference sequence).